This TCR beta chain was recorded in a study of metastatic and nonmetastatic thyroid tumors. Overall study context: Repertoires from blood and tumor or nodule tissue of malignant and benign thyroid patients were compared. Study-level points and caveats: Within blood and tumor, benign nodules reportedly had significantly lower TCR beta diversity than malignant thyroid tumors did.

This clone showed up many times. What it recognizes is unknown. How the authors handled the data: Variation in CDR3 across clinicopathological groups served as the basis for constructing a distant-metastasis classifier in papillary thyroid cancer. TCRdb recomputed clones from the PCR reads via MiXCR. TCRdb, not the authors, supplied the V and J calls. The sample includes tens of thousands of clones, over 9.5% of them seen just once. Before thyroid surgery, none of the patients had received any treatment. Germline assignment: CDR1 SNHLY and CDR2 FYNNEI. CDR3 size: 15 residues. Deletions cut 1 base from V and 2 bases from J, with 8 bases between.

This rearrangement joins TRBV2 to TRBJ2-2, with D maybe TRBD1 (6 bases). The TCR comes from a female donor with papillary thyroid cancer or a benign thyroid nodule (not recorded which). Some clones in this sample may be carry-over from other donors' samples. Specimen: blood. CDR3 residues: CASSEGRGNTGELFF. The CDR3 DNA reads as TGTGCCAGCAGTGAAGGCAGGGGAAACACCGGGGAGCTGTTTTTT.